The text below deals with one T cell receptor beta chain. This specimen comes from a study of blood T cell repertoires in COVID-19. Whole-study context: PBMCs, B-cell-depleted T cells, or T cells provided the cDNA or gDNA that made up the material.

Method: immunoSEQ multiplex PCR; TCRdb's copy keeps in-frame clones and lacks some. The sample includes 120,000 to 150,000 clones, roughly 80% of them seen just once. Trimming cost V 2 bases and J 0 bases, with 4 bases left between them. CDR3 length: 13 amino acids. The origin of this receptor is a woman younger than 35 who had been exposed to COVID-19. Sequencing input: PBMCs or T cells enriched from blood (not recorded which). J is TRBJ1-1 and V is TRBV12-3 or TRBV12-4; unclear D gene. The CDR3 DNA is TGTGCCAGCAGTTTACAGATGAACACTGAAGCTTTCTTT. This sequence encodes CASSLQMNTEAFF.